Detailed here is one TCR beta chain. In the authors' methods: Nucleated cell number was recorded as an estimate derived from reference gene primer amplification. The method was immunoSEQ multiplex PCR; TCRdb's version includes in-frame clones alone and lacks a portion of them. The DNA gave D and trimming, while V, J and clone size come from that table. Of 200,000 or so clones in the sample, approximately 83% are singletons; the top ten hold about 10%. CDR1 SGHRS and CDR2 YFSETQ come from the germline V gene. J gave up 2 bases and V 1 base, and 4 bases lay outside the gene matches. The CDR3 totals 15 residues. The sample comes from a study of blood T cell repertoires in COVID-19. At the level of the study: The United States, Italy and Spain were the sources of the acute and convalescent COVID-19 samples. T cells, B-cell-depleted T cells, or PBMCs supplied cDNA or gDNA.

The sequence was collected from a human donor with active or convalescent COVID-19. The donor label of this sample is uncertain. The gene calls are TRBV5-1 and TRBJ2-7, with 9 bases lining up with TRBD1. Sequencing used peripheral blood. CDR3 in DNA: TGCGCCAGCAGCTTGTTGGGACAGGGAACCTACGAGCAGTACTTC. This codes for CASSLLGQGTYEQYF.